Below, 15 T cell receptor beta chains from the same sample are listed, as sequenced in a study of T cells in Graves' hyperthyroidism and ophthalmopathy. Researchers took RNA transcripts and amplified the TCR beta CDR3 regions from them. First-round RT-PCR targeting the TCR CDR3 was performed with the HTBI primer set. TCRdb called the multiplex PCR reads again in MiXCR, with one record for every CDR3 protein. This table has over 400,000 distinct CDR3 sequences, around 15% appearing once. Sequencing was performed on blood. The receptors stem from a man between 18 and 35 years old with Graves' ophthalmopathy.

The chain links TRBV6-1 to TRBJ1-3; D uncertain. Germline V gene lookup returns CDR1 MNHNS and CDR2 SASEGT. V lost 3 bases and J 3 bases, leaving 12 bases between the germline ends. The length of the CDR3 is 15 residues. The CDR3 protein is CASSEELGVGNTIYF. The DNA for the CDR3 is TGTGCCAGCAGTGAGGAGCTCGGGGTTGGAAACACCATATATTTT.

This clonotype was seen repeatedly, ten times or more. The chain joins TRBV7-6 to TRBJ2-3, with TRBD2 matching 7 bases. The CDR3 consists of 13 residues. The germline CDR1 and CDR2 sequences are SGHVS and FNYEAQ. J lost 4 bases, V lost 6 bases, and 4 bases had no gene match. Written as DNA, the CDR3 is TGTGCCAGCAGGAGACTAGCAGCAGATACGCAGTATTTT. Its protein is CASRRLAADTQYF.

This clonotype was seen ten or more times. The rearrangement links TRBV7-8 to TRBJ2-2, with D maybe TRBD1 (6 bases). The germline V gene has CDR1 SGHVS and CDR2 FQNEAQ. The V gene lost 0 bases and the J gene lost 0 bases, with 8 bases spanning the gap. The length of the CDR3 is 16 residues. The CDR3 sequence: CASSLANRANTGELFF. The CDR3 DNA sequence: TGTGCCAGCAGCTTAGCGAACAGGGCGAACACCGGGGAGCTGTTTTTT.

This clonotype occurred many times. The chain combines TRBV7-9 with TRBJ2-5; D is possibly TRBD1 (7 bases). Trimming cost V 5 bases and J 2 bases, with 15 bases left between them. This CDR3 comprises 15 residues. Germline loops: CDR1 SEHNR, CDR2 FQNEAQ (reference sequence). CDR3 sequence reads: CASSQGGQRQETQYF. The CDR3 nucleotides are TGTGCCAGCAGCCAGGGGGGACAGAGACAAGAGACCCAGTACTTC.

This clonotype was counted ten times or more. The chain carries TRBV12-3 or TRBV12-4 and TRBJ1-2; unclear D gene. Trimming removed 6 bases at V and 6 bases at J, with 14 bases between. This CDR3 is built from 13 residues. The CDR3 spells CASSFGGPDGYTF. As DNA, the CDR3 is TGTGCCAGCAGCTTTGGAGGTCCTGATGGCTACACCTTC.

This clonotype was recorded at least ten times. The chain's CDR3 is CASSSSRRGTDTQYF. The CDR3 nucleotides are TGTGCCAGCAGTTCATCGCGTCGGGGCACAGATACGCAGTATTTT. The rearrangement links TRBV6-1 to TRBJ2-3; D unclear. CDR1 and CDR2 (germline): MNHNS, SASEGT. This CDR3 has 15 residues. V lost 5 bases and J 1 base, leaving 13 bases between the germline ends.

This clonotype appeared many times. The chain is built from TRBV5-1 and TRBJ2-1; TRBD2 agrees at 12 bases. Looked up from germline, CDR1 is SGHRS and CDR2 is YFSETQ. V shed 5 bases, J shed 1 base, and the junction held 4 bases outside the gene matches. The CDR3 extends over 16 amino acids. The CDR3 coding sequence is TGCGCCAGCAGTAGGACTAGCGGGATGTCCTACAATGAGCAGTTCTTC. This gives the protein CASSRTSGMSYNEQFF.

This clonotype was seen many times. The V call is TRBV16, the J call TRBJ1-1; possibly TRBD1 for D (5 bases). Germline values: CDR1 KGHSY, CDR2 FQNENV. Trimming removed 6 bases from V and 1 base from J, with 9 bases in between. CDR3 length: 13 residues. CDR3 nucleotides: TGTGCCAGCAGGGCAGGGTGGAACACTGAAGCTTTCTTT. It yields the protein CASRAGWNTEAFF. The whole variable domain, filled in from reference TRBV16 and TRBJ1-1, reads GEEVAQTPKHLVRGEGQKAKLYCAPIKGHSYVFWYQQVLKNEFKFLISFQNENVFDETGMPKERFSAKCLPNSPCSLEIQATKLEDSAVYFCASRAGWNTEAFFGQGTRLTVV.

This clonotype came up many times. The V call is TRBV2, the J call TRBJ2-3, with D perhaps TRBD1 (5 bases). The CDR3 consists of 15 residues. Germline-derived CDR1 and CDR2 are SNHLY and FYNNEI. V lost 4 bases to trimming and J lost 0 bases, with 11 bases between them. In DNA form, the CDR3 reads TGTGCCAGCAGTGTCCGTGGGGCGAGCACAGATACGCAGTATTTT. Encoded protein: CASSVRGASTDTQYF.

This clonotype was observed a handful of times. The chain links TRBV4-1 to TRBJ2-2, with D possibly being TRBD1 (6 bases). Germline CDR1 is MGHRA and CDR2 is YSYEKL. The CDR3 has 18 amino acids. The V end was cut by 3 bases, the J end by 1 base, with 18 bases between. This chain's CDR3 is CASSQRDPGQLNTGELFF. The CDR3 DNA reads as TGCGCCAGCAGCCAGAGGGACCCGGGACAACTGAACACCGGGGAGCTGTTTTTT.

J is TRBJ1-1 and V is TRBV5-6; the D gene is possibly TRBD1 (6 bases). V was clipped by 2 bases and J by 2 bases, with 10 bases between them. The CDR3 runs 14 residues. The V gene's germline CDR1 is SGHDT and CDR2 YYEEEE. CDR3 DNA sequence: TGTGCCAGCAGCTTACCAGGGGAAAACACTGAAGCTTTCTTT. As protein: CASSLPGENTEAFF.

This clonotype was counted many times. V usage is TRBV3-1 and J usage is TRBJ1-1; TRBD1 matches at 7 bases. The CDR3 covers 12 residues. From germline, CDR1 is LGHDT and CDR2 YNNKEL (reference sequence). V lost 5 bases and J lost 8; bases outside the gene matches: 5. The CDR3 loop reads CASSKTGYEAFF. As DNA, the CDR3 is TGTGCCAGCAGCAAGACAGGGTACGAAGCTTTCTTT.

This clonotype has ten or more counts. The V call is TRBV3-1, the J call TRBJ1-2, with D unresolved. The germline V gene encodes CDR1 LGHDT and CDR2 YNNKEL (reference sequence). The germline V and J ends were trimmed by 2 bases and 3 bases, with 22 bases remaining between them. The CDR3 length is 18 residues. As DNA, the CDR3 is TGTGCCAGCAGCCAACTCTTGGGAACAGAGGAATCCGACTATGGCTACACCTTC. Translated: CASSQLLGTEESDYGYTF. Complete variable domain (other parts from reference TRBV3-1 and TRBJ1-2): DTAVSQTPKYLVTQMGNDKSIKCEQNLGHDTMYWYKQDSKKFLKIMFSYNNKELIINETVPNRFSPKSPDKAHLNLHINSLELGDSAVYFCASSQLLGTEESDYGYTFGSGTRLTVV.

This clonotype appeared a few times. The chain has TRBV18 and TRBJ1-2; the D gene is possibly TRBD1 (5 bases). V shed 4 bases and J shed 2 bases, with 14 bases lying between them. Germline V lookup: CDR1 KGHSH, CDR2 LQKENI. The CDR3 loop spans 15 amino acids. DNA of the CDR3: TGTGCCAGCTCACAAGTAGACAGAAAAAACTATGGCTACACCTTC. Protein sequence: CASSQVDRKNYGYTF. The variable domain in full, completed from reference TRBV18 and TRBJ1-2, reads NAGVMQNPRHLVRRRGQEARLRCSPMKGHSHVYWYRQLPEEGLKFMVYLQKENIIDESGMPKERFSAEFPKEGPSILRIQQVVRGDSAAYFCASSQVDRKNYGYTFGSGTRLTVV.

This clonotype was counted ten times or more. This sequence joins TRBV2 and TRBJ2-1, with TRBD2 identical over 8 bases. The CDR3 extends over 13 amino acids. Germline V gene data show CDR1 as SNHLY and CDR2 as FYNNEI. Trimming at V came to 8 bases and at J to 4 bases, leaving 4 bases not matched to a gene. The CDR3 is CASQLADYNEQFF. The CDR3 region has the DNA TGTGCCAGCCAACTAGCGGATTACAATGAGCAGTTCTTC.